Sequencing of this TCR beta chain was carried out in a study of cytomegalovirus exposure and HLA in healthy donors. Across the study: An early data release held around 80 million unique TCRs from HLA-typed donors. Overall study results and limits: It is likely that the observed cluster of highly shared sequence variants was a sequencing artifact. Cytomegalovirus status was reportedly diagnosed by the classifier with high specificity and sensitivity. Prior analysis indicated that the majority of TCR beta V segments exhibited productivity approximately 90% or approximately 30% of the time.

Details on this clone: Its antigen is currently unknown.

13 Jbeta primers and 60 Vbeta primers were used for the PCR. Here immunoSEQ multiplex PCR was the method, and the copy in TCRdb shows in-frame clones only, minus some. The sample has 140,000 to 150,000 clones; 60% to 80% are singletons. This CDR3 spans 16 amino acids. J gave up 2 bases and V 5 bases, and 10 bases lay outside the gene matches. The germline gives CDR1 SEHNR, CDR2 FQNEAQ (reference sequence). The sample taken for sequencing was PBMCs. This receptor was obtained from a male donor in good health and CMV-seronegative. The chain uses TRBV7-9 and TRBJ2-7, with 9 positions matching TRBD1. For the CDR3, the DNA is TGTGCCAGCAGCCCCACTATGGGACAGGGAACCTACGAGCAGTACTTC. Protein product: CASSPTMGQGTYEQYF.